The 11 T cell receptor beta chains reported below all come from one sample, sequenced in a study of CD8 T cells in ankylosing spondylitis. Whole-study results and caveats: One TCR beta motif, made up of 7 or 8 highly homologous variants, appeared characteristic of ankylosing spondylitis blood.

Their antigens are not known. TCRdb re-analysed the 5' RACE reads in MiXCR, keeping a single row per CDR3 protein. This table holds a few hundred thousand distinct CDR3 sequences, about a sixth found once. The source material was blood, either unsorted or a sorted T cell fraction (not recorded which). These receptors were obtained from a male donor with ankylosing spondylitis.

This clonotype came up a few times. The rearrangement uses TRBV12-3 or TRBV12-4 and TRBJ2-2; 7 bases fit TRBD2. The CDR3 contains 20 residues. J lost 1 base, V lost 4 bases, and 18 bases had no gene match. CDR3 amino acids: CASSWEGMALGFGNTGELFF. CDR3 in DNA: TGTGCCAGCAGTTGGGAGGGTATGGCTTTGGGTTTTGGGAACACCGGGGAGCTGTTTTTT.

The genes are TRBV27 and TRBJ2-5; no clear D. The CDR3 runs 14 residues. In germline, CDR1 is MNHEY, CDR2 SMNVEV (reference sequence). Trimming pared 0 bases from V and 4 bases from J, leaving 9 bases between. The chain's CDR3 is CASSLSGRVETQYF. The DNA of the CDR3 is TGTGCCAGCAGTTTATCGGGTAGGGTAGAGACCCAGTACTTC.

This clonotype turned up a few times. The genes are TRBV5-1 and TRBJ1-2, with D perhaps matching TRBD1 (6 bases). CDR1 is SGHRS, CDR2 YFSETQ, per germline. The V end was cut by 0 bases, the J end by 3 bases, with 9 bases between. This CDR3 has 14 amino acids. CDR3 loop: CASSLGGGDYGYTF. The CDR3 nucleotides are TGCGCCAGCAGCTTGGGAGGGGGTGACTATGGCTACACCTTC. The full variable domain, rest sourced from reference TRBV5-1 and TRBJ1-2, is KAGVTQTPRYLIKTRGQQVTLSCSPISGHRSVSWYQQTPGQGLQFLFEYFSETQRNKGNFPGRFSGRQFSNSRSEMNVSTLELGDSALYLCASSLGGGDYGYTFGSGTRLTVV.

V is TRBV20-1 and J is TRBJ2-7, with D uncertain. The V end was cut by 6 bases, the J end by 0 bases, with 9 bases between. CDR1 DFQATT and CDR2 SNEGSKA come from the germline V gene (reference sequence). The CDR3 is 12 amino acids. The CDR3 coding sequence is TGCAGTGCCCGAGGCGCCTCCTACGAGCAGTACTTC. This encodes CSARGASYEQYF.

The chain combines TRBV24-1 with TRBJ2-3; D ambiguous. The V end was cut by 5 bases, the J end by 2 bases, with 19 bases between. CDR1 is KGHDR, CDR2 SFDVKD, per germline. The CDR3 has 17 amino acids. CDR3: CATSADQVRPHTDTQYF. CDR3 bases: TGTGCCACCAGTGCCGATCAAGTTAGGCCACACACAGATACGCAGTATTTT.

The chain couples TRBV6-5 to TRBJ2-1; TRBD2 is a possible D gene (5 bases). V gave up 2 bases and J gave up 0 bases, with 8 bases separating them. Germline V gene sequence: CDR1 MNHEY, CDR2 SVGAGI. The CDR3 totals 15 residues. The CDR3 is CASSYEAGSYNEQFF. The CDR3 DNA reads TGTGCCAGCAGTTACGAGGCGGGCTCCTACAATGAGCAGTTCTTC.

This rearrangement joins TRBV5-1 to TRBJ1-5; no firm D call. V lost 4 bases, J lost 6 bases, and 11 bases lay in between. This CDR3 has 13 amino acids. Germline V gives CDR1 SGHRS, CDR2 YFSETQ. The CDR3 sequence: CASSADWGQPQHF. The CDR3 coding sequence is TGCGCCAGCAGCGCCGACTGGGGTCAGCCCCAGCATTTT.

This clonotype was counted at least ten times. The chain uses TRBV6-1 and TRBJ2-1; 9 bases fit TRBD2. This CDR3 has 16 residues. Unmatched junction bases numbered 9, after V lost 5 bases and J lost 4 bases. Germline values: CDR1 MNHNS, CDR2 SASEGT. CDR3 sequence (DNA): TGTGCCAGCAGTCCCATTGCGGGGGGGAGTTACAATGAGCAGTTCTTC. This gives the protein CASSPIAGGSYNEQFF.

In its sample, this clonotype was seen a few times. The CDR3 DNA is TGCAGCGTATTAGGACTAGCGGGGCGGGGTGAGCAGTTCTTC. Translation gives CSVLGLAGRGEQFF. The rearrangement joins TRBV29-1 to TRBJ2-1, with TRBD2 matching over 12 bases. Germline V gives CDR1 SQVTM, CDR2 ANQGSEA. Trimming removed 6 bases from V and 9 bases from J; junction bases left unmatched: 9. The CDR3 length is 14 residues.

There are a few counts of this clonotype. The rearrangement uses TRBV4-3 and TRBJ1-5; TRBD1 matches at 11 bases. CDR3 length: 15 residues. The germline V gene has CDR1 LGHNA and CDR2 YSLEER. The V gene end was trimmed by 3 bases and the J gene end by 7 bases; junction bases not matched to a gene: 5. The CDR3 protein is CASSQDRGLPQPQHF. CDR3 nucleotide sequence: TGCGCCAGCAGCCAGGACAGGGGGCTGCCCCAGCCCCAGCATTTT.

CDR3 in amino acids: CASSPYDSGKLFF. The CDR3 DNA follows: TGTGCCAGCAGCCCTTATGACAGCGGAAAACTGTTTTTT. The V call is TRBV6-2 or TRBV6-3, the J call TRBJ1-4; possible D gene TRBD1, 5 bases. This CDR3 has 13 amino acids. Trimming removed 6 bases from V and 10 bases from J, with 15 bases in between. CDR1 is MNHEY and CDR2 is SVGEGT in the germline V gene.